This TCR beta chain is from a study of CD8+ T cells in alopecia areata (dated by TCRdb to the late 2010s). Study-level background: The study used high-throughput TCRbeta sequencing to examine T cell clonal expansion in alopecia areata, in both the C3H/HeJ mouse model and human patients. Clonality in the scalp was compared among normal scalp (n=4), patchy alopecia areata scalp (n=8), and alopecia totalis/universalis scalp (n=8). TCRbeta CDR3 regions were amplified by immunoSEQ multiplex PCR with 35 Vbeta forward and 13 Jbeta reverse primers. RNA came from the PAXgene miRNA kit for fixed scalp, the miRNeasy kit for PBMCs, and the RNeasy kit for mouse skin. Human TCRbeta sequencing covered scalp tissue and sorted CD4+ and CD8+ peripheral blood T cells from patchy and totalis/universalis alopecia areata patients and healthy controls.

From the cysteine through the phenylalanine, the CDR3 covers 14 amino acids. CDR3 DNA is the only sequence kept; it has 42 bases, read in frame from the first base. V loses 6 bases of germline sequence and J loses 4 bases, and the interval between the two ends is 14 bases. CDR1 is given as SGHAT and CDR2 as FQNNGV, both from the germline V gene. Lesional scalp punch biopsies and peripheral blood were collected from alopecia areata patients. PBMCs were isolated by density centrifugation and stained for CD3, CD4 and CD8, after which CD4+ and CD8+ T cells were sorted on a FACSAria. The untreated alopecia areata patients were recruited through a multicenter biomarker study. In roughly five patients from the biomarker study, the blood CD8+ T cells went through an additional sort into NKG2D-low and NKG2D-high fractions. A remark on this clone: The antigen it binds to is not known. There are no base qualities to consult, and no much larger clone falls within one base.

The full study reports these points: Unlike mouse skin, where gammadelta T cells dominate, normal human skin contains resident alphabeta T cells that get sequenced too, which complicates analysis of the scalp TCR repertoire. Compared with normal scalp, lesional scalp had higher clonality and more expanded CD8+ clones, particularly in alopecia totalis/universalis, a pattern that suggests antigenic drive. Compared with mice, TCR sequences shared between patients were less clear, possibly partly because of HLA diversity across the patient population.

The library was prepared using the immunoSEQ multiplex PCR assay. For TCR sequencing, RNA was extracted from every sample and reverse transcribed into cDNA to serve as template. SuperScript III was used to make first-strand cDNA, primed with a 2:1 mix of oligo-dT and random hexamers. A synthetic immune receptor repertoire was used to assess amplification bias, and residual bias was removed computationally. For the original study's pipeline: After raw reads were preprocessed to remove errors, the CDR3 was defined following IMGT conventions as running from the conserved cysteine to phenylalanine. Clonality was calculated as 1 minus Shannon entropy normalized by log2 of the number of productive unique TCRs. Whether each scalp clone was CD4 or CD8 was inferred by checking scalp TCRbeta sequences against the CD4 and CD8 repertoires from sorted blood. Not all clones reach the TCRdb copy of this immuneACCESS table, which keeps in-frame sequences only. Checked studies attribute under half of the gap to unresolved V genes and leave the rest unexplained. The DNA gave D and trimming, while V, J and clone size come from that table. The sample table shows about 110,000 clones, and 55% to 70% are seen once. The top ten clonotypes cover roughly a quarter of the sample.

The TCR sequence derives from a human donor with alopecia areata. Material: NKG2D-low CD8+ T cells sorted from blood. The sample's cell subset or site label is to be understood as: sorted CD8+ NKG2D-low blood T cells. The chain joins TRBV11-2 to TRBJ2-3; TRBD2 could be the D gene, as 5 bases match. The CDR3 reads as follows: CASRLDWNSDTQYF. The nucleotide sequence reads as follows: TGTGCCAGCAGATTGGACTGGAACTCAGATACGCAGTATTTT.